This T cell receptor beta chain stems from a study of T-cell memory formation after mild COVID-19. Study-level results: Contracting clones from day 15 to 85 had balanced CD4/CD8; later expanders favoured CD4+.

TCRdb used MiXCR to reprocess the 5' RACE reads, holding one entry per CDR3 protein. Of fewer than 350,000 distinct CDR3 sequences listed, about 13% were seen once; the top ten hold over 20%. In this sample, this clonotype turned up once. No antigen is known for it. The clonotype was recovered from a man aged 18 to 35 who had mild COVID-19 (a few samples of this study predate the infection). Cell type and time point are not known. The sample taken for sequencing was PBMCs or a T cell subset sorted from them (not recorded which).

This CDR3 reads CSVAGTRATGELFF. For the CDR3, the DNA is TGCAGCGTGGCCGGGACTAGAGCCACCGGGGAGCTGTTTTTT. The chain couples TRBV29-1 to TRBJ2-2; 8 nucleotides line up with TRBD2. CDR1 and CDR2 from the germline V gene are SQVTM and ANQGSEA. The CDR3 length is 14 residues. The J segment lost 4 bases and the V segment lost 6 bases, leaving 7 bases of the junction unmatched.